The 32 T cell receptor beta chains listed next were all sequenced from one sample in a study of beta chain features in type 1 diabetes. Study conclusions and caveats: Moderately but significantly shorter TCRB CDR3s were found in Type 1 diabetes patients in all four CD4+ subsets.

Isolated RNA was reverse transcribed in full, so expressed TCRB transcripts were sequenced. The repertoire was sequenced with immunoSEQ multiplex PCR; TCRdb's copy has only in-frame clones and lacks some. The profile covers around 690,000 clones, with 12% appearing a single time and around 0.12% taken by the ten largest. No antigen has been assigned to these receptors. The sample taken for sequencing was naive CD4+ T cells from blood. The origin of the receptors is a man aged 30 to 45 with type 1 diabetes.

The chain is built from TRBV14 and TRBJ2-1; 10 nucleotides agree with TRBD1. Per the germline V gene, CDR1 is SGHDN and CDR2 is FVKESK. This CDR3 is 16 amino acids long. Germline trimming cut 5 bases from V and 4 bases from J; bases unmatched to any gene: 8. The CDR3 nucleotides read TGTGCCAGCAGCTCCAACTGGGGACAGGGGTACAATGAGCAGTTCTTC. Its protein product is CASSSNWGQGYNEQFF.

In DNA form, the CDR3 reads TGTGCCAGCAGCTTCTCCGGATTCTATGGCTACACCTTC. As protein: CASSFSGFYGYTF. The V call is TRBV5-4, the J call TRBJ1-2; D unclear. The V end lost 2 bases, the J end lost 4 bases, and 9 bases lay between the germline ends. Germline CDR1 SGHNT, CDR2 YYREEE (reference sequence). The CDR3 is made up of 13 amino acids.

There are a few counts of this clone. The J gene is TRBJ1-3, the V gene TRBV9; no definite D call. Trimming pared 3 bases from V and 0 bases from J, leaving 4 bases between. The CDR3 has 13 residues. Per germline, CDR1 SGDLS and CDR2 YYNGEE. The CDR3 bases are TGTGCCAGCAGCGCCCACTCTGGAAACACCATATATTTT. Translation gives CASSAHSGNTIYF.

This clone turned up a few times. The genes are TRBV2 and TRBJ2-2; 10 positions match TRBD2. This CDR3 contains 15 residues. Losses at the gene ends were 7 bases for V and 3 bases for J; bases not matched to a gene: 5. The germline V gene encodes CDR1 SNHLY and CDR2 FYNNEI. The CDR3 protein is CASNGLAADTGELFF. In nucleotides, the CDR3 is TGTGCCAGCAACGGACTAGCGGCCGACACCGGGGAGCTGTTTTTT.

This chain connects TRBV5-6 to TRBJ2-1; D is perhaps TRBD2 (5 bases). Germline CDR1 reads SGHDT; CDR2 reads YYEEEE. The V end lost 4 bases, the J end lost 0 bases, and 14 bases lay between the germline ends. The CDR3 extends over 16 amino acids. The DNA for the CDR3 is TGTGCCAGCAGCCCACCGGGATACAGCTCCTACAATGAGCAGTTCTTC. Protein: CASSPPGYSSYNEQFF.

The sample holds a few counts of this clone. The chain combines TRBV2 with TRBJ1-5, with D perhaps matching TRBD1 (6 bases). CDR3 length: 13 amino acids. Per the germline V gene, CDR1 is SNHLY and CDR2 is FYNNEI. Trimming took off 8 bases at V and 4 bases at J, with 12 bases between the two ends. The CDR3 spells CASGGRRNQPQHF. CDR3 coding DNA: TGTGCCAGCGGGGGCAGACGTAATCAGCCCCAGCATTTT.

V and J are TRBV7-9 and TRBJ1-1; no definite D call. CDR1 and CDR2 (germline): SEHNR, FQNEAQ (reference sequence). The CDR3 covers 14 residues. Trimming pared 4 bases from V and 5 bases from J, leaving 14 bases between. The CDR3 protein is CASSWRTTSTEAFF. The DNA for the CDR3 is TGTGCCAGCAGCTGGAGAACAACGTCAACTGAAGCTTTCTTT.

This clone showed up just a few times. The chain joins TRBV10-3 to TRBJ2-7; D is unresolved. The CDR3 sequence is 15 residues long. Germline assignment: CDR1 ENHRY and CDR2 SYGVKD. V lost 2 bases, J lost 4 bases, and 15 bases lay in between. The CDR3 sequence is CAISEVADSPYEQYF. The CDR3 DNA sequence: TGTGCCATCAGTGAGGTCGCGGATTCCCCATACGAGCAGTACTTC.

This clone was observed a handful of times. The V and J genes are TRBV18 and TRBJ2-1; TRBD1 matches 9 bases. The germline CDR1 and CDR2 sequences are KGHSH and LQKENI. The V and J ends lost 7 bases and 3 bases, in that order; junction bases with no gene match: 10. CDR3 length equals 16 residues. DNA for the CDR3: TGTGCCAGCTTAACCGGGTCGGGACAGGGCTACAATGAGCAGTTCTTC. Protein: CASLTGSGQGYNEQFF.

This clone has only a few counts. The CDR3 spells CASSANRGEGEQFF. The CDR3 DNA reads TGTGCCAGCAGTGCCAACAGGGGAGAAGGTGAGCAGTTCTTC. This chain connects TRBV6-5 to TRBJ2-1; 7 bases are shared with TRBD1. In germline, CDR1 is MNHEY, CDR2 SVGAGI. The CDR3 length is 14 residues. V gave up 5 bases and J gave up 9 bases; unmatched junction bases: 10.

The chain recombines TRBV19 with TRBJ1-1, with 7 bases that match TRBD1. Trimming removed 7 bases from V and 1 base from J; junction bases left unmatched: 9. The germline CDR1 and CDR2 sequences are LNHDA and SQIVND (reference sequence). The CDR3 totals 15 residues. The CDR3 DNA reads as TGTGCCAGTATTAAGGGACAGCCGGGGAACACTGAAGCTTTCTTT. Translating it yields CASIKGQPGNTEAFF.

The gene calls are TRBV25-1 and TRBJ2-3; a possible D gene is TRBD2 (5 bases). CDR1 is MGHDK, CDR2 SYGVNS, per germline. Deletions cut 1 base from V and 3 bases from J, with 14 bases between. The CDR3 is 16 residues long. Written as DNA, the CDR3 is TGTGCCAGCAGTGAATCTCGGGGTAGTCATACAGATACGCAGTATTTT. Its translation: CASSESRGSHTDTQYF.

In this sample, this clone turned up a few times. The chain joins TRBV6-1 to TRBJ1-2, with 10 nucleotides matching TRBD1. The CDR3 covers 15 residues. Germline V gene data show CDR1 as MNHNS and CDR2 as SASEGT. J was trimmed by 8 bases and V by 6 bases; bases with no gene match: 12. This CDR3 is CASRKTGTGVTGYTF. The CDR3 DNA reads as TGTGCCAGCAGGAAGACCGGGACAGGGGTTACCGGCTACACCTTC.

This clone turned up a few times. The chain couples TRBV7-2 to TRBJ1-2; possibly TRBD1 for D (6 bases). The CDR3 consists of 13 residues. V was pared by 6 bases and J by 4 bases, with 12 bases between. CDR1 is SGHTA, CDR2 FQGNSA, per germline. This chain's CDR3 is CASSPQGFYGYTF. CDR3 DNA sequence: TGTGCCAGCAGTCCACAGGGCTTCTATGGCTACACCTTC.

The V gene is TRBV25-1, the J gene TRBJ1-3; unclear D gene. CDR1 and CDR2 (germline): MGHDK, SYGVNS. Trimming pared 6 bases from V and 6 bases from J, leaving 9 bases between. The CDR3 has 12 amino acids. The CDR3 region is CASSAIANTIYF. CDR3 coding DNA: TGTGCCAGCAGCGCAATAGCAAACACCATATATTTT. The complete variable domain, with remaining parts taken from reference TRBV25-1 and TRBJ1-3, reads EADIYQTPRYLVIGTGKKITLECSQTMGHDKMYWYQQDPGMELHLIHYSYGVNSTEKGDLSSESTVSRIRTEHFPLTLESARPSHTSQYLCASSAIANTIYFGEGSWLTVV.

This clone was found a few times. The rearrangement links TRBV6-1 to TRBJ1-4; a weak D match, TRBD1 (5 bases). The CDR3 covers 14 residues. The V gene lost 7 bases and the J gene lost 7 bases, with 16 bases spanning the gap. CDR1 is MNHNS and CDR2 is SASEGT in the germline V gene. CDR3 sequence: CASKSVGGTEKLFF. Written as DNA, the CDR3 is TGTGCCAGCAAAAGCGTCGGTGGGACTGAAAAACTGTTTTTT.

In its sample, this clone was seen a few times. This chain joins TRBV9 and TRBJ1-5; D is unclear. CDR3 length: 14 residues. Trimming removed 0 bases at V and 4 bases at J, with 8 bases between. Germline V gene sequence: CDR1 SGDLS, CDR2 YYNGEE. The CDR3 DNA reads TGTGCCAGCAGCGTAGAGGCAGAAAATCAGCCCCAGCATTTT. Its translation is CASSVEAENQPQHF. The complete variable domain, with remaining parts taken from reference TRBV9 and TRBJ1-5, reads DSGVTQTPKHLITATGQRVTLRCSPRSGDLSVYWYQQSLDQGLQFLIQYYNGEERAKGNILERFSAQQFPDLHSELNLSSLELGDSALYFCASSVEAENQPQHFGDGTRLSIL.

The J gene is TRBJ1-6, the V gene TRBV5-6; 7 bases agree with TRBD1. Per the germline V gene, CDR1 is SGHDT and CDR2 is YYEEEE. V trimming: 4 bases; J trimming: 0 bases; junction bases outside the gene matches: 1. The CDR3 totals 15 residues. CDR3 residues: CASSRDSSYNSPLHF. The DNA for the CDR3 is TGTGCCAGCAGCAGGGACAGCTCCTATAATTCACCCCTCCACTTT.

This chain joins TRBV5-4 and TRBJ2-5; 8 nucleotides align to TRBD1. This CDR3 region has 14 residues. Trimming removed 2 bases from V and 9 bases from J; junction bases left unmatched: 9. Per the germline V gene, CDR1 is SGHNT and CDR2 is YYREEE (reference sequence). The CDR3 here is CASSFGQQGAPQYF. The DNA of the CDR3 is TGTGCCAGCAGCTTTGGCCAGCAGGGGGCGCCCCAGTACTTC.

The CDR3 region is CASSEGLTNEQFF. The CDR3 DNA sequence: TGTGCCAGCAGCGAAGGACTCACTAATGAGCAGTTCTTC. V and J are TRBV9 and TRBJ2-1; D perhaps matches TRBD2 (5 bases). Looked up from germline, CDR1 is SGDLS and CDR2 is YYNGEE. The germline V and J ends were trimmed by 3 bases and 7 bases, with 11 bases remaining between them. CDR3 size: 13 residues.

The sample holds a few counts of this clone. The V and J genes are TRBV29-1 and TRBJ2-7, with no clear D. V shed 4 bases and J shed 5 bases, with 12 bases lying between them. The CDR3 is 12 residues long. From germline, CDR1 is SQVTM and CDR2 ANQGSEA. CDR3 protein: CSVGSNRDEQYF. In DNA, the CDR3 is TGCAGCGTTGGCAGCAACCGGGACGAGCAGTACTTC.

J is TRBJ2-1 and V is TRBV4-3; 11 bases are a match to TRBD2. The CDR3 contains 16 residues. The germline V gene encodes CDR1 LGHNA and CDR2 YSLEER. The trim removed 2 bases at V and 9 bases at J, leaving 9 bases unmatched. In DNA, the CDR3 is TGCGCCAGCAGCCAATCCCTAGCGGGGGGCCCGAGTGAGCAGTTCTTC. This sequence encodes CASSQSLAGGPSEQFF.

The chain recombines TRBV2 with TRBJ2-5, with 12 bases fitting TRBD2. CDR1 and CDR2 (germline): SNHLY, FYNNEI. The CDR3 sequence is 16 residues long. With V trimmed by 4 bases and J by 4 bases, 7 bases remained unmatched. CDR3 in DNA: TGTGCCAGCAGTGGTCCTAGCGGGGGGGCCGGAGAGACCCAGTACTTC. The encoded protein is CASSGPSGGAGETQYF. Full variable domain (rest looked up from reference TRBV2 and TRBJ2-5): EPEVTQTPSHQVTQMGQEVILRCVPISNHLYFYWYRQILGQKVEFLVSFYNNEISEKSEIFDDQFSVERPDGSNFTLKIRSTKLEDSAMYFCASSGPSGGAGETQYFGPGTRLLVL.

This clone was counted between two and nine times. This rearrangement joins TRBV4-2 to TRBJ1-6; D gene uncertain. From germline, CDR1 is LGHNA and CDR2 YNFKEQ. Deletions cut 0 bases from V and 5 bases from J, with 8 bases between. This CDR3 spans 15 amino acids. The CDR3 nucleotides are TGTGCCAGCAGCCAAGATGATAACCATAATTCACCCCTCCACTTT. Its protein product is CASSQDDNHNSPLHF.

CDR3 sequence reads: CASSATSGNTIYF. The DNA of the CDR3 is TGTGCCAGCAGCGCAACCTCTGGAAACACCATATATTTT. This chain links TRBV7-2 with TRBJ1-3; D unclear. Germline V CDR1 and CDR2: SGHTA, FQGNSA. The CDR3 is made up of 13 amino acids. Trimming removed 5 bases from V and 0 bases from J, with 5 bases in between.

CDR3 bases: TGTGCCATCACAGGGATCTATGGCTACACCTTC. Amino acid sequence: CAITGIYGYTF. V usage is TRBV10-3 and J usage is TRBJ1-2, with D possibly TRBD1 on 5 matching bases. Germline loops: CDR1 ENHRY, CDR2 SYGVKD. V was pared by 7 bases and J by 4 bases, with 7 bases between. This CDR3 is built from 11 residues.

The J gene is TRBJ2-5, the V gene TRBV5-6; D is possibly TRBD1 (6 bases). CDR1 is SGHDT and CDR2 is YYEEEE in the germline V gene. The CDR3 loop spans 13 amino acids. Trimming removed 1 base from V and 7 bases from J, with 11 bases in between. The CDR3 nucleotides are TGTGCCAGCAGCTTGTACCAGGGGCGGACCCAGTACTTC. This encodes CASSLYQGRTQYF.

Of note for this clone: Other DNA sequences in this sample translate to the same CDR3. The DNA for the CDR3 is TGCAGCGTAGACAGTAACTATGGCTACACCTTC. It is translated as CSVDSNYGYTF. The genes are TRBV29-1 and TRBJ1-2; a weak D match, TRBD1 (5 bases). Trimming cost V 6 bases and J 1 base, with 6 bases left between them. Germline V lookup: CDR1 SQVTM, CDR2 ANQGSEA. The CDR3 runs to 11 residues.

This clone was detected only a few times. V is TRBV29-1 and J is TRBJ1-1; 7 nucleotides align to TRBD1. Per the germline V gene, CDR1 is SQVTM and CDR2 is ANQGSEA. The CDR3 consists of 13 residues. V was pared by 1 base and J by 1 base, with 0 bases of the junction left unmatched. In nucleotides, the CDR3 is TGCAGCGTTGAAGGGACAGGGAACACTGAAGCTTTCTTT. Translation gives CSVEGTGNTEAFF.

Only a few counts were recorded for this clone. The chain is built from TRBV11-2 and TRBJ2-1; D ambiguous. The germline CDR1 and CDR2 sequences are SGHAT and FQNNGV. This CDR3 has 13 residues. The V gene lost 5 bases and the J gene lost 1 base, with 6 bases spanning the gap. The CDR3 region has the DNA TGTGCCAGCAGCGTAGGATCCTACAATGAGCAGTTCTTC. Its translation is CASSVGSYNEQFF.

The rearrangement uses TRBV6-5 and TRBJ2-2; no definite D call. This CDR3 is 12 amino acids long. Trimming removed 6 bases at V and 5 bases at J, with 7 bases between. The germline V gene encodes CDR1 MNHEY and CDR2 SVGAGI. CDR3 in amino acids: CASRLGTGELFF. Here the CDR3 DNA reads TGTGCCAGCAGACTGGGTACCGGGGAGCTGTTTTTT.

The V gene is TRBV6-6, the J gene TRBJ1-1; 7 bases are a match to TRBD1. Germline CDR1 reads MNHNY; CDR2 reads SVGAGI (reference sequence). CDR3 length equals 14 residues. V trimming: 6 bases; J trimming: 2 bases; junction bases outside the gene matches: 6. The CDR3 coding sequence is TGTGCCAGCAGCCGACAGGGACTCAACACTGAAGCTTTCTTT. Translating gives CASSRQGLNTEAFF.